This T cell receptor beta chain was sequenced in a study of CD4+ T cells in melanoma. Findings of the study overall: A reported correlation linked neoantigen-specific CD4+ T cells to CD8+, macrophage and B cell function.

Trimming took 1 base from V and 6 from J, leaving 9 bases between them. This CDR3 contains 13 residues. CDR1 is KGHSH and CDR2 is LQKENI in the germline V gene. This clone was recorded only once. Antigen specificity is unknown. Assay: immunoSEQ multiplex PCR; the TCRdb copy retains only in-frame clones and omits some. This sample has 20,000 to 25,000 clones, with 78% found just once. The genes are TRBV18 and TRBJ1-2; D uncertain. The clonotype originates from a human donor with melanoma. The CDR3 spells CASSPRLADGYTF. DNA of the CDR3: TGTGCCAGCTCACCACGGTTAGCGGATGGCTACACCTTC.